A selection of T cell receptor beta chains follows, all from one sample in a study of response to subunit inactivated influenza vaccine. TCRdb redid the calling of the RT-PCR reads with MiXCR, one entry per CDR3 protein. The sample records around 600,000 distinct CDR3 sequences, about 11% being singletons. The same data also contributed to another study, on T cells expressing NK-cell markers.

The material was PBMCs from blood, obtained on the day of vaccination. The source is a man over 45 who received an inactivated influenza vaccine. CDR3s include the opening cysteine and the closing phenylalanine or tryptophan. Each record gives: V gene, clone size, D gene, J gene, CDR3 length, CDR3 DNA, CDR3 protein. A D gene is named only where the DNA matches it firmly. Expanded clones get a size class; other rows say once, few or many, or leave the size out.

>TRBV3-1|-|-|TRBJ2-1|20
TGTGCCAGCAGCCAACCTCGTTCGATCCCGGGGGACGCATACTACAATGAGCAGTTCTTC
CASSQPRSIPGDAYYNEQFF
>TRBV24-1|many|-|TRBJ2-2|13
TGTGCCACAGGGGACGGGTCCACCGGGGAGCTGTTTTTT
CATGDGSTGELFF
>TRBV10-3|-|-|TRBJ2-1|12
TGTGCCATCAGTGAGCCCTATACTGAGCAGTTCTTC
CAISEPYTEQFF
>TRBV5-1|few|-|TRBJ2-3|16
TGCGCCAGCAGCTTGGTTCTTCAAGGACCGTCAGATACGCAGTATTTT
CASSLVLQGPSDTQYF
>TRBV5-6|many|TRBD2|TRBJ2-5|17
TGTGCCAGCAGCTTGGTACTAGCGGGAGTCCACCAAGAGACCCAGTACTTC
CASSLVLAGVHQETQYF
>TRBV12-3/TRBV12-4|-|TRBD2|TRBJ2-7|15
TGTGCCAGCACCCCACTTAGCGGGGGAGCATACGAGCAGTACTTC
CASTPLSGGAYEQYF
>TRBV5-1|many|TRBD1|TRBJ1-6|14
TGCGCCAGCAGCCCCGGGACAGGGCAGCAACCCCTCCACTTT
CASSPGTGQQPLHF
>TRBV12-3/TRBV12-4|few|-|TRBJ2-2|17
TGTGCCAGCAGTCAACGTCTATGGGGGAGAGGCACCGGGGAGCTGTTTTTT
CASSQRLWGRGTGELFF
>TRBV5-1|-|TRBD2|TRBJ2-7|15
TGCGCCAGCAGCTTGGCAGCGGGAGGCACCTACGAGCAGTACTTC
CASSLAAGGTYEQYF
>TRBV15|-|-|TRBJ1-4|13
TGTGCCACCCGAGGGGACACGAGCGAAAAACTGTTTTTT
CATRGDTSEKLFF
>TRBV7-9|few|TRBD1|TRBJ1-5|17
TGTGCCAGCAGCTCGCCCCGGGACAGGCGAAGCAATCAGCCCCAGCATTTT
CASSSPRDRRSNQPQHF
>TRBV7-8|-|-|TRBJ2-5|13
TGTGCCAGCAGCTTAAGGGCAGGCAAGACCCAGTACTTC
CASSLRAGKTQYF
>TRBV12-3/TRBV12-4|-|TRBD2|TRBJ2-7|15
TGTGCCAGCAGTCCGCGGACTAGCGTGAGCTACGAGCAGTACTTC
CASSPRTSVSYEQYF
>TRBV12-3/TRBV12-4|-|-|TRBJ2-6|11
TGTGCCAGCAGTTTAGGACAGCTCCTGACTTTC
CASSLGQLLTF
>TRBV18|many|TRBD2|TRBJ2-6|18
TGTGCCAGCTCACCAAGCCTAGCGGGAGTCTCTGGGGCCAACGTCCTGACTTTC
CASSPSLAGVSGANVLTF
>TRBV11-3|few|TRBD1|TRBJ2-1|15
TGTGCCAGCAGCACCCGGGACAGGGGGCCCGATGAGCAGTTCTTC
CASSTRDRGPDEQFF
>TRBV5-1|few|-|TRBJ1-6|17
TGCGCCAGCAGCTTGGCCGTTGGGGATGAATATAATTCACCCCTCCACTTT
CASSLAVGDEYNSPLHF
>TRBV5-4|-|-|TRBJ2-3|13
TGTGCCAGCAGCGCAGAGTCGCCAGATACGCAGTATTTT
CASSAESPDTQYF
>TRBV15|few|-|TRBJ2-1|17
TGTGCCACCAGCAGCTTAAAGATTTTCAGCTCCTACAATGAGCAGTTCTTC
CATSSLKIFSSYNEQFF
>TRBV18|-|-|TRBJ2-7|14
TGTGCCAGCTCACCAGGGTCACAATCCTACGAGCAGTACTTC
CASSPGSQSYEQYF
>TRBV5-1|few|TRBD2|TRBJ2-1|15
TGCGCCAGCAGTTGGGGACTAGCGCGTGACAATGAGCAGTTCTTC
CASSWGLARDNEQFF
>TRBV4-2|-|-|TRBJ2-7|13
TGTGCCATGAGCCCCGGGCTCCTCTGCGAGCAGTACTTC
CAMSPGLLCEQYF
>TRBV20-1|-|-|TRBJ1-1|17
TGCAGTGCTCTCCGGTCCCTTGTCCGGGGGGGGAACACTGAAGCTTTCTTT
CSALRSLVRGGNTEAFF
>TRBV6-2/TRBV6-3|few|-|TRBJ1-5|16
TGTGCCAGCAGTTACTCGATGGGGCTTAGCAATCAGCCCCAGCATTTT
CASSYSMGLSNQPQHF
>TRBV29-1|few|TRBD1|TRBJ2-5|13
TGCAGCGTTCCGGGACAGGGTCAAGAGACCCAGTACTTC
CSVPGQGQETQYF
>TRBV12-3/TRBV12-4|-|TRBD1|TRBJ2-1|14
TGTGCCAGCATCATGGACAGGGGGCGCGGAGAGCAGTTCTTC
CASIMDRGRGEQFF
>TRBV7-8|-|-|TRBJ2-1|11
TGTGCCAGCAGCGCGGGACAAGTGCAGTTCTTC
CASSAGQVQFF
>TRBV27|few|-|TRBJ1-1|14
TGTGCCAGCAGCCCATTAAGGGGGAACACTGAAGCTTTCTTT
CASSPLRGNTEAFF
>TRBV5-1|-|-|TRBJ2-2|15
TGCGCCAGCAGCCCTTCCCAGGGGGGCACCGGGGAGCTGTTTTTT
CASSPSQGGTGELFF
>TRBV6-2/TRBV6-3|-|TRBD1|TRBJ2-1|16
TGTGCCAGCAGTCCGGACAGGCTTTGGTATGACAATGAGCAGTTCTTC
CASSPDRLWYDNEQFF
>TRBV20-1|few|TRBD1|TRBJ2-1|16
TGCAGTGCTAGAGACTGGGGACAGGCTCGCTACAATGAGCAGTTCTTC
CSARDWGQARYNEQFF
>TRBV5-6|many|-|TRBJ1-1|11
TGTGCCAGCAGCTTAGGGCCTGAAGCTTTCTTT
CASSLGPEAFF
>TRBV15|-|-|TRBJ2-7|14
TGTGCCACCAGCAGTCTTACCCACTCCTACGAGCAGTACTTC
CATSSLTHSYEQYF
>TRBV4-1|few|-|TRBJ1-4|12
TGCGCCAGCAGCCAAGATAGCGAAAAACTGTTTTTT
CASSQDSEKLFF
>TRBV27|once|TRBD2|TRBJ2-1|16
TGTGCCAGCAGTCGGTGGCTAGCGGGAAAGGACAATGAGCAGTTCTTC
CASSRWLAGKDNEQFF
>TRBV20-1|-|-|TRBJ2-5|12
TGCAGTGCCCTTCGGGGGCAAGAGACCCAGTACTTC
CSALRGQETQYF
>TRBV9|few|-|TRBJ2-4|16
TGTGCCAGCAGCGTAGGGGCTGACCTAGCCAAAAACATTCAGTACTTC
CASSVGADLAKNIQYF
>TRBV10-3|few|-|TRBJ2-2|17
TGTGCCATCAGTCTAGCTTACGGGGGAGAGAACACCGGGGAGCTGTTTTTT
CAISLAYGGENTGELFF
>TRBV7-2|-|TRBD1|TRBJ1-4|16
TGTGCCAGCAGCTTCCGCCTGACAGGGGGCGGCGAAAAACTGTTTTTT
CASSFRLTGGGEKLFF
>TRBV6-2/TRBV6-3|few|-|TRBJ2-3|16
TGTGCCAGCCTGCTTATGGCGGCAAGTGGCACAGATACGCAGTATTTT
CASLLMAASGTDTQYF
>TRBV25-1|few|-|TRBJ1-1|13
TGTGCCAGCAGTGATAGTAATACGGTTGAAGCTTTCTTT
CASSDSNTVEAFF
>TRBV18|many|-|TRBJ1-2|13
TGTGCCAGCTCACCACGGGGGGACTATGGCTACACCTTC
CASSPRGDYGYTF
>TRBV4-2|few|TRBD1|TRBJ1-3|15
TGTGCCAGCAGCTGGAATAACAGGGGAGAAAACACCATATATTTT
CASSWNNRGENTIYF
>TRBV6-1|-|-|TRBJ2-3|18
TGTGCCAGCAGCCACGTTATAGGTGTGGGGACTAGCACAGATACGCAGTATTTT
CASSHVIGVGTSTDTQYF
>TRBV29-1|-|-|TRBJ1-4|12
TGCAGCGTTGGGGGGATCAATGAAAAACTGTTTTTT
CSVGGINEKLFF
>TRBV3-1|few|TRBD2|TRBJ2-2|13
TGTGCCAGCAGCCAGACTAGCGCCGGGGAGCTGTTTTTT
CASSQTSAGELFF
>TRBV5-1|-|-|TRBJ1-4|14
TGCGCCAGCAGCTTGGATGCAACTAATGAAAAACTGTTTTTT
CASSLDATNEKLFF
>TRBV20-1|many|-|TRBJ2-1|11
TGCAGTGCCCAGAAGGGAGGAAAGCAGTTCTTC
CSAQKGGKQFF